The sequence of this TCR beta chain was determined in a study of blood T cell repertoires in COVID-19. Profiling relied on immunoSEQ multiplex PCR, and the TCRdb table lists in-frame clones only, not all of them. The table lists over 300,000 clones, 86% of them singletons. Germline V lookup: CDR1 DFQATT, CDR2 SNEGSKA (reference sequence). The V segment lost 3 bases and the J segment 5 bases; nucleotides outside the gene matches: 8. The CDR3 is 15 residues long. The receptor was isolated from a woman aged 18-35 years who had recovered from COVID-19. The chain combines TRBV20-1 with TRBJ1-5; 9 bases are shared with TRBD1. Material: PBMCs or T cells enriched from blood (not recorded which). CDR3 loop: CSASGGRDRDQPQHF. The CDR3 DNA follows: TGCAGTGCTAGTGGGGGCCGGGACAGGGATCAGCCCCAGCATTTT.